This TCR beta chain is drawn from a study of monozygotic twins with inflammatory bowel disease. TCRdb reprocessed the 5' RACE reads; each CDR3 protein has one entry and no DNA is given. This sample's table has some 130,000 distinct CDR3 sequences. In germline, CDR1 is SGHTA, CDR2 FQGTGA. This CDR3 contains 13 residues. J is TRBJ1-1 and V is TRBV7-3; without DNA, the TCRdb call of TRBD1 cannot be checked. Sequenced sample: blood. This TCR was sampled from a human donor with ulcerative colitis or Crohn's disease, or a healthy co-twin of an affected twin (not recorded which). CDR3 sequence reads: CASSFSGLSEAFF.